The 26 T cell receptor beta chains presented below share a single source sample, sequenced in a study of cytomegalovirus exposure and HLA in healthy donors. The PCR had 60 Vbeta and 13 Jbeta primers. Clones were sequenced by immunoSEQ multiplex PCR, and TCRdb holds only the in-frame ones, with some missing. The sample consists of some 150,000 clones, around 10% of them appearing once. Sequenced material: PBMCs. The receptors come from a woman aged 40 to 50 in good health and CMV-seropositive.

This clone came up a few times. The rearrangement links TRBV6-5 to TRBJ1-1, with 12 positions matching TRBD1. Germline V gene sequence: CDR1 MNHEY, CDR2 SVGAGI. CDR3 length equals 14 residues. The V segment lost 6 bases and the J segment 4 bases; nucleotides outside the gene matches: 3. The CDR3 here is CASRGQGASTEAFF. DNA for the CDR3: TGTGCCAGCAGGGGACAGGGGGCGAGCACTGAAGCTTTCTTT.

This sequence joins TRBV2 and TRBJ2-5; possibly TRBD1 for D (5 bases). CDR3 length: 12 amino acids. The germline CDR1 and CDR2 sequences are SNHLY and FYNNEI. V gave up 1 base and J gave up 5 bases, with 5 bases separating them. CDR3 DNA: TGTGCCAGCAGTGAAGAGGGGGAGACCCAGTACTTC. It translates to CASSEEGETQYF.

The CDR3 loop is CASSLPDRNEAFF. The CDR3 DNA reads as TGTGCCAGCAGCTTACCCGACAGGAATGAAGCTTTCTTT. The chain joins TRBV7-8 to TRBJ1-1; D might be TRBD1 (6 bases). From germline, CDR1 is SGHVS and CDR2 FQNEAQ. The CDR3 runs 13 residues. V lost 2 bases and J 7 bases, leaving 11 bases between the germline ends.

This chain links TRBV12-5 with TRBJ2-3, with TRBD2 matching over 12 bases. Germline trimming cut 2 bases from V and 6 bases from J; bases unmatched to any gene: 9. Per the germline V gene, CDR1 is LGHNT and CDR2 is FRNRAP. The CDR3 runs 17 residues. This chain's CDR3 is CASGLPTSGGPPDTQYF. CDR3 in DNA: TGTGCTAGTGGTTTGCCCACTAGCGGGGGGCCACCGGATACGCAGTATTTT.

The CDR3 here is CASSDASGYTDTQYF. CDR3 in DNA: TGTGCCAGCAGTGATGCTAGCGGATACACAGATACGCAGTATTTT. The chain recombines TRBV2 with TRBJ2-3; 7 bases map to TRBD2. Germline V gene sequence: CDR1 SNHLY, CDR2 FYNNEI. The trim removed 3 bases at V and 2 bases at J, leaving 5 bases unmatched. The CDR3 is 15 amino acids.

V usage is TRBV4-1 and J usage is TRBJ1-4; a weak D match, TRBD1 (5 bases). The length of the CDR3 is 13 residues. Germline CDR1 is MGHRA and CDR2 is YSYEKL. Deletions cut 1 base from V and 10 bases from J, with 10 bases between. CDR3 protein: CASSQVRQLKLFF. The CDR3 nucleotides are TGCGCCAGCAGCCAAGTTAGACAGTTAAAACTGTTTTTT.

This chain joins TRBV21-1 and TRBJ2-5; TRBD2 is taken as the D call from the table, unchecked against the DNA. TRBV21-1 is assigned pseudogene status. The length of the CDR3 is 19 residues. CDR3 residues: CASSSTRGLAGAYQETQYF. CDR3 sequence (DNA): TGTGCCAGCAGCAGCACACGAGGACTAGCGGGGGCTTACCAAGAGACCCAGTACTTC.

This clone was counted between two and nine times. The chain links TRBV7-3 to TRBJ2-3; 13 positions match TRBD2. CDR1 and CDR2 from the germline V gene are SGHTA and FQGTGA. The V segment lost 2 bases and the J segment 3 bases; nucleotides outside the gene matches: 11. The CDR3 extends over 19 amino acids. CDR3 sequence: CASSLWGRLAGGQTDTQYF. The CDR3 nucleotides read TGTGCCAGCAGCTTATGGGGACGACTAGCGGGGGGTCAGACAGATACGCAGTATTTT.

This chain connects TRBV2 to TRBJ1-5; possibly TRBD1 for D (6 bases). The ends were cut back, 2 bases at V and 0 bases at J, with 11 bases in the middle. The length of the CDR3 is 16 residues. Per germline, CDR1 SNHLY and CDR2 FYNNEI. CDR3: CASSEKGGGSNQPQHF. CDR3 sequence (DNA): TGTGCCAGCAGTGAAAAAGGGGGGGGTAGCAATCAGCCCCAGCATTTT.

The V gene is TRBV2, the J gene TRBJ2-1; 10 bases agree with TRBD2. The length of the CDR3 is 15 residues. Germline lookup yields CDR1 SNHLY and CDR2 FYNNEI. Germline trimming cut 7 bases from V and 5 bases from J; bases unmatched to any gene: 8. In nucleotides, the CDR3 is TGTGCCAGCAACGAGCGGGGGGGGTTAAACAATGAGCAGTTCTTC. Translation gives CASNERGGLNNEQFF.

J is TRBJ2-7 and V is TRBV6-1; the D gene is possibly TRBD2 (5 bases). The CDR3 has 13 amino acids. Germline-derived CDR1 and CDR2 are MNHNS and SASEGT. The ends were cut back, 7 bases at V and 5 bases at J, with 15 bases in the middle. Here the CDR3 DNA reads TGTGCCAGCACGTGGGTGGCCGGGGACGAGCAGTACTTC. Its protein is CASTWVAGDEQYF.

This clone has only a few counts. The rearrangement links TRBV2 to TRBJ2-5; the D is unclear. V lost 6 bases and J 8 bases, leaving 19 bases between the germline ends. Looked up from germline, CDR1 is SNHLY and CDR2 is FYNNEI. The CDR3 is 14 amino acids. The CDR3 DNA follows: TGTGCCAGCAGGACCGGTTCCGGGTTTTCTACCCAGTACTTC. Translated, it gives CASRTGSGFSTQYF.

The rearrangement links TRBV5-1 to TRBJ2-2; no definite D call. Looked up from germline, CDR1 is SGHRS and CDR2 is YFSETQ. V was clipped by 4 bases and J by 3 bases, with 4 bases between them. This CDR3 has 12 amino acids. The DNA for the CDR3 is TGCGCCAGCAGCATCGACACCGGGGAGCTGTTTTTT. Residues: CASSIDTGELFF.

This clone appeared a few times. The chain recombines TRBV7-2 with TRBJ1-2, with TRBD1 identical over 8 bases. Germline CDR1 and CDR2: SGHTA and FQGNSA. The CDR3 has 15 residues. With 0 bases clipped from V and 7 bases from J, the junction kept 7 bases outside the gene matches. The DNA for the CDR3 is TGTGCCAGCAGCTTAGCGTGGCAGGGGGCGAGTGGCTACACCTTC. The encoded protein is CASSLAWQGASGYTF.

The chain joins TRBV5-1 to TRBJ2-3, with D possibly TRBD2 on 5 matching bases. The CDR3 totals 16 residues. The germline V and J ends were trimmed by 0 bases and 1 base, with 12 bases remaining between them. The germline V gene encodes CDR1 SGHRS and CDR2 YFSETQ. CDR3 nucleotides: TGCGCCAGCAGCTTGGGTCGGGAAAGTGGCACAGATACGCAGTATTTT. Translation: CASSLGRESGTDTQYF.

This clone appeared a few times. The chain combines TRBV6-5 with TRBJ1-5; weak D call: TRBD1 (6 bases). The CDR3 is made up of 15 amino acids. Per germline, CDR1 MNHEY and CDR2 SVGAGI. The ends were cut back, 6 bases at V and 1 base at J, with 13 bases in the middle. As DNA, the CDR3 is TGTGCCAGCAGACCCCAGGGGCCCAGCAATCAGCCCCAGCATTTT. Protein sequence: CASRPQGPSNQPQHF.

The chain couples TRBV6-5 to TRBJ2-5, with 7 bases fitting TRBD1. The germline CDR1 and CDR2 sequences are MNHEY and SVGAGI. The CDR3 sequence is 15 residues long. V lost 0 bases, J lost 5 bases, and 6 bases stayed unmatched. CDR3 loop: CASSYSTGVKETQYF. CDR3 DNA sequence: TGTGCCAGCAGTTACTCAACAGGGGTTAAGGAGACCCAGTACTTC.

This clone showed up just a few times. The chain has TRBV7-9 and TRBJ2-1; D uncertain. The CDR3 has 11 amino acids. Germline V lookup: CDR1 SEHNR, CDR2 FQNEAQ (reference sequence). Trimming stripped 4 bases from V and 6 bases from J, with 4 bases between. CDR3 region: CASSSPNEQFF. In DNA form, the CDR3 reads TGTGCCAGCAGCTCTCCCAATGAGCAGTTCTTC.

The V call is TRBV11-2, the J call TRBJ2-7; D ambiguous. V was trimmed by 0 bases and J by 5 bases, leaving 8 bases between them. Germline values: CDR1 SGHAT, CDR2 FQNNGV. CDR3 length: 13 residues. The CDR3 spells CASSLELTNEQYF. CDR3 in DNA: TGTGCCAGCAGCTTAGAACTAACCAACGAGCAGTACTTC.

The sample holds a few counts of this clone. The V and J genes are TRBV13 and TRBJ2-7; 8 bases fit TRBD2. This CDR3 is built from 15 residues. J gave up 4 bases and V 3 bases, and 8 bases lay outside the gene matches. Germline V lookup: CDR1 PRHDT, CDR2 FYEKMQ (reference sequence). Here the CDR3 reads CASSLRRGDLYEQYF. DNA for the CDR3: TGTGCCAGCAGCTTGAGGCGGGGGGATCTTTACGAGCAGTACTTC.

This clone was recorded a few times. The chain uses TRBV29-1 and TRBJ2-1; 10 nucleotides match TRBD1. Germline V gene sequence: CDR1 SQVTM, CDR2 ANQGSEA. V shed 7 bases and J 4 bases; nucleotides not matched to a gene: 1. The CDR3 length is 12 residues. CDR3 amino acids: CSGDRGYNEQFF. CDR3 sequence (DNA): TGCAGCGGGGACAGGGGTTACAATGAGCAGTTCTTC.

The chain is built from TRBV5-1 and TRBJ1-1; a weak D match, TRBD1 (5 bases). The germline V gene encodes CDR1 SGHRS and CDR2 YFSETQ. V gave up 7 bases and J gave up 1 base, with 17 bases separating them. The CDR3 is 15 residues long. The CDR3 here is CASSSSGKANTEAFF. CDR3 nucleotides: TGCGCCAGCTCCTCCTCAGGGAAGGCGAACACTGAAGCTTTCTTT.

The chain uses TRBV6-1 and TRBJ1-1; D uncertain. Germline assignment: CDR1 MNHNS and CDR2 SASEGT. V gave up 5 bases and J gave up 0 bases, with 7 bases separating them. This CDR3 contains 13 residues. CDR3 in DNA: TGTGCCAGCAGTACTCCCTTGAACACTGAAGCTTTCTTT. Its protein is CASSTPLNTEAFF.

The chain is built from TRBV27 and TRBJ2-1; tentatively, D is TRBD2 (5 bases). Trimming shortened V by 8 bases and J by 9 bases, and 11 bases separated the two germline ends. The CDR3 totals 11 residues. The V gene's germline CDR1 is MNHEY and CDR2 SMNVEV (reference sequence). CDR3 nucleotides: TGTGCCAGCTATTATGGGAGTGAGCAGTTCTTC. It specifies CASYYGSEQFF.

This clone was seen only a few times. The V and J genes are TRBV5-1 and TRBJ2-3, with 9 bases fitting TRBD1. The CDR3 has 15 amino acids. V trimming: 1 base; J trimming: 6 bases; junction bases outside the gene matches: 6. Germline V gives CDR1 SGHRS, CDR2 YFSETQ. The DNA of the CDR3 is TGCGCCAGCAGCTTGAAGACAGGGGGTAAGGATACGCAGTATTTT. Translation gives CASSLKTGGKDTQYF. Full variable domain (outside the CDR3, taken from reference TRBV5-1 and TRBJ2-3): KAGVTQTPRYLIKTRGQQVTLSCSPISGHRSVSWYQQTPGQGLQFLFEYFSETQRNKGNFPGRFSGRQFSNSRSEMNVSTLELGDSALYLCASSLKTGGKDTQYFGPGTRLTVL.

The chain couples TRBV5-1 to TRBJ2-7; weak D call: TRBD2 (7 bases). Trimming removed 3 bases from V and 4 bases from J, with 23 bases in between. The CDR3 has 17 residues. Germline CDR1 is SGHRS and CDR2 is YFSETQ. CDR3 residues: CASSSTNFRGREYEQYF. CDR3 in DNA: TGCGCCAGCAGCTCAACCAATTTTAGGGGGAGGGAGTACGAGCAGTACTTC.